What follows is one T cell receptor beta chain and its context. Its antigen is as yet unknown. This CDR3 has 15 amino acids. V gave up 4 bases and J gave up 4 bases; unmatched junction bases: 5. From germline, CDR1 is DFQATT and CDR2 SNEGSKA (reference sequence). This entry comes from a study of T cells after yellow fever vaccination. Whole-study results and caveats: Shared CD4/CD8 clonotypes were a small share, likely from convergent recombination. The presence of abundant clonotypes contaminating from the bulk population was possible in FACS-sorted repertoires. Most primary-vaccination clones recurred post-booster (roughly 96% CD4, roughly 91% CD8).

The 5'RACE template-switching step produced TCR cDNA and added a universal primer site and UMIs. In TCRdb, the 5' RACE reads were re-called with MiXCR into one record per CDR3 protein. Among about 580,000 distinct CDR3 sequences listed, about a sixth were seen once. This TCR came from a man aged 18 to 30 who received the YFV17D yellow fever vaccine. V is TRBV20-1 and J is TRBJ2-2, with TRBD2 matching 11 bases. Sequences were derived from PBMCs, sampled less than 6 days after the first yellow fever vaccination. Here the CDR3 reads CSANLAGGITGELFF. The DNA for the CDR3 is TGCAGTGCTAACCTAGCGGGGGGAATCACCGGGGAGCTGTTTTTT.